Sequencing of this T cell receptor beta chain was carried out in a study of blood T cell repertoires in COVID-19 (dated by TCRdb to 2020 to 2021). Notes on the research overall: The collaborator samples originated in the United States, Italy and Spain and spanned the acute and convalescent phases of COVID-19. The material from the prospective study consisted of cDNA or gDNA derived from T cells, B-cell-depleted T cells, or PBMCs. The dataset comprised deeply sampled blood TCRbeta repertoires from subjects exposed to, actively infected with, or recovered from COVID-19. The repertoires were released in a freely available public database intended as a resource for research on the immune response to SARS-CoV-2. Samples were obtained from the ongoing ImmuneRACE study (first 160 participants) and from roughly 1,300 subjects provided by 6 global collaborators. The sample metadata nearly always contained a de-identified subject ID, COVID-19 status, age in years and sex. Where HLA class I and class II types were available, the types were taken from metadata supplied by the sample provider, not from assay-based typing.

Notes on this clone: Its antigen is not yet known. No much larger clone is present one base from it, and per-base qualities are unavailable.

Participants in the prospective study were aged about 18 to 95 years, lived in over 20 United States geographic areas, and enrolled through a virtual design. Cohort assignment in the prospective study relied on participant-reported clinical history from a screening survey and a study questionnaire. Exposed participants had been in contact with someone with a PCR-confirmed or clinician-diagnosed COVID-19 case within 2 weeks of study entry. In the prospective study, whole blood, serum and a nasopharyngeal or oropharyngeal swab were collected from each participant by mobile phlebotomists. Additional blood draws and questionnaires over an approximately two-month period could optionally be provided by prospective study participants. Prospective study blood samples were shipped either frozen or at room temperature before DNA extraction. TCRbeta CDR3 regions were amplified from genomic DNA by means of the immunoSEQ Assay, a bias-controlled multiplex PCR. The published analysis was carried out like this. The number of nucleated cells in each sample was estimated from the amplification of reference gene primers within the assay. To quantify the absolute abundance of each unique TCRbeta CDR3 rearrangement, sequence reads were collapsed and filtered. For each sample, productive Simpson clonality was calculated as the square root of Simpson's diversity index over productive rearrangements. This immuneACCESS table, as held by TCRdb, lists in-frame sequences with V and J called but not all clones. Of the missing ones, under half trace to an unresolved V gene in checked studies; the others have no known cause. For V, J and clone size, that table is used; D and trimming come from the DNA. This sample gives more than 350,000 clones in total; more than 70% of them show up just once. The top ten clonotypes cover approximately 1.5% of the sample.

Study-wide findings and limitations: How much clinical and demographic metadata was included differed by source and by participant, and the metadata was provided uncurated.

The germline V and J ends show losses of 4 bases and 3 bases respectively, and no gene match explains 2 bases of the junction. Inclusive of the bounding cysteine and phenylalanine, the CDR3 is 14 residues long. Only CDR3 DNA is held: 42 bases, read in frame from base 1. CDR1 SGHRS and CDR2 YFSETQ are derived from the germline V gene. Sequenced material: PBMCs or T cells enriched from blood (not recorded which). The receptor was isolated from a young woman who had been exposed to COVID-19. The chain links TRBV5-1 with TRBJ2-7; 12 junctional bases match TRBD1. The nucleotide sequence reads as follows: TGCGCCAGCAGCGGGACAGGGGGCTACTACGAGCAGTACTTC. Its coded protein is CASSGTGGYYEQYF. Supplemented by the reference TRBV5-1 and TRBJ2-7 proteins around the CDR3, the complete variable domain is KAGVTQTPRYLIKTRGQQVTLSCSPISGHRSVSWYQQTPGQGLQFLFEYFSETQRNKGNFPGRFSGRQFSNSRSEMNVSTLELGDSALYLCASSGTGGYYEQYFGPGTRLTVT.